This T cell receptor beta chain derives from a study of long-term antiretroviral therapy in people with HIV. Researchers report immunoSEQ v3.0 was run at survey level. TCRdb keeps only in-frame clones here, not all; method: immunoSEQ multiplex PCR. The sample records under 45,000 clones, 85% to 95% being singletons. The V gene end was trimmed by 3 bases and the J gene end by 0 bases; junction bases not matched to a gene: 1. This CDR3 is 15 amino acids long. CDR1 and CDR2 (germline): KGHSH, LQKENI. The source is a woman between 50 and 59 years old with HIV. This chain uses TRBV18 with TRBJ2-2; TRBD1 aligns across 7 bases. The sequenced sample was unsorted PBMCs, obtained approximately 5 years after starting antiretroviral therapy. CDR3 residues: CASSPGQANTGELFF. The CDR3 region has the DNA TGTGCCAGCTCACCCGGACAGGCGAACACCGGGGAGCTGTTTTTT.